The clone carrying this TCR beta chain was observed a handful of times. This sample stems from a study of T-cell reconstitution after alpha-beta-depleted transplantation in children. This CDR3 has 16 residues. Trimming stripped 5 bases from V and 0 bases from J, with 14 bases between. Germline-derived CDR1 and CDR2 are MDHEN and SYDVKM. Unique molecular identifiers featured in how the TCRbeta library was prepared. From the PCR reads, TCRdb called clonotypes with MiXCR, one entry per CDR3 protein. The table has a few hundred thousand distinct CDR3 sequences, approximately 10% seen once. The V and J genes are TRBV28 and TRBJ2-4; TRBD1 might be the D (6 bases). The sample consisted of PBMCs from the stem cell graft donor, taken from the stem cell graft. This TCR came from a human donor who donated a stem cell graft to a child with acute myeloid leukemia. The CDR3, as DNA: TGTGCCAGCAGTGGATCAGGGGCTATAGCCAAAAACATTCAGTACTTC. It codes for CASSGSGAIAKNIQYF.